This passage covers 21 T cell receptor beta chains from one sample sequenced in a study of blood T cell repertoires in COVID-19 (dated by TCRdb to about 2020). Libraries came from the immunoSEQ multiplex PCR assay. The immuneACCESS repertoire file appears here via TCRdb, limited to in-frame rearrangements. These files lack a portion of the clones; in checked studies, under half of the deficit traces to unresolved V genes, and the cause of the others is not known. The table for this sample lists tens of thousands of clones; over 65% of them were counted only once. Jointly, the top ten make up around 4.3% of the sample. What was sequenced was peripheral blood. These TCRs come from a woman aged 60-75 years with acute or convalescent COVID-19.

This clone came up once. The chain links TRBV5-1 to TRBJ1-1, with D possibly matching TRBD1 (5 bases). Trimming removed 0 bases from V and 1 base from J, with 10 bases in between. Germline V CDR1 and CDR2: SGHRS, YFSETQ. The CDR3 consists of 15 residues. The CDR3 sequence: CASSLAQAQNTEAFF. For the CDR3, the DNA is TGCGCCAGCAGCTTGGCACAGGCGCAGAACACTGAAGCTTTCTTT.

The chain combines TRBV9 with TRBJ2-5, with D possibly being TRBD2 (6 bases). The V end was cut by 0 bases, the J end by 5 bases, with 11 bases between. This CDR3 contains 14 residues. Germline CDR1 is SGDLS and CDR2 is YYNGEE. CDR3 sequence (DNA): TGTGCCAGCAGCGTAGGGAGGGTGGGCGAGACCCAGTACTTC. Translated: CASSVGRVGETQYF. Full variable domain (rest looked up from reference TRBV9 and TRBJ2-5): DSGVTQTPKHLITATGQRVTLRCSPRSGDLSVYWYQQSLDQGLQFLIQYYNGEERAKGNILERFSAQQFPDLHSELNLSSLELGDSALYFCASSVGRVGETQYFGPGTRLLVL.

In DNA, the CDR3 is TGTGCCAGCAGCTCGGCGGCGGGAGGTAGAACAGATACGCAGTATTTT. This sequence encodes CASSSAAGGRTDTQYF. The chain joins TRBV13 to TRBJ2-3, with 8 bases matching TRBD2. The V gene's germline CDR1 is PRHDT and CDR2 FYEKMQ (reference sequence). This CDR3 is built from 16 residues. V lost 4 bases, J lost 3 bases, and 9 bases stayed unmatched.

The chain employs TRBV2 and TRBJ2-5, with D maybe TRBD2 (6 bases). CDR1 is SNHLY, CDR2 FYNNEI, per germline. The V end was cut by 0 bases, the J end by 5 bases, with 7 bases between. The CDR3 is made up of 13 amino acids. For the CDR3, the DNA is TGTGCCAGCAGTGAAGCGGAGGGGGAGACCCAGTACTTC. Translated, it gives CASSEAEGETQYF.

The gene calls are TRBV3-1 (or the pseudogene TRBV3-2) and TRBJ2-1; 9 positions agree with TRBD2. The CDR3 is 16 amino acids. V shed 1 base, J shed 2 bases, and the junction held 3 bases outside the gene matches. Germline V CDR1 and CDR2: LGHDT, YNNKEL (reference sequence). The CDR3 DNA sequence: TGTGCCAGCAGCCAAGGACTAGCGGACCCCTACAATGAGCAGTTCTTC. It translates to CASSQGLADPYNEQFF.

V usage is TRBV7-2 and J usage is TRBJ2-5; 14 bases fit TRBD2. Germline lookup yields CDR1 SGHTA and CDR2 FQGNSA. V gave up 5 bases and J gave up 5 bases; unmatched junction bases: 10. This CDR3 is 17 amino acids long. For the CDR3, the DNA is TGTGCCAGCAGCGAACGACTAGCGGGAGGGCCATGGGAGACCCAGTACTTC. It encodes CASSERLAGGPWETQYF.

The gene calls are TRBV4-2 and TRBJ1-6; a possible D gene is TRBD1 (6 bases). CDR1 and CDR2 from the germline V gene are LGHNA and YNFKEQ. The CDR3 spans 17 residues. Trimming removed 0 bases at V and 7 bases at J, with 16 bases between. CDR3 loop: CASSQDSMGHLNSPLHF. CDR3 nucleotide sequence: TGTGCCAGCAGCCAAGATTCTATGGGACACCTGAATTCACCCCTCCACTTT.

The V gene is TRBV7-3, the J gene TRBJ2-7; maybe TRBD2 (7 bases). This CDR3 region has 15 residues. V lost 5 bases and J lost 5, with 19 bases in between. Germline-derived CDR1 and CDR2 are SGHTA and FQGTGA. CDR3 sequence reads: CASSRSPGGQDEQYF. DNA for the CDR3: TGTGCCAGCAGCCGCAGTCCCGGGGGGCAGGACGAGCAGTACTTC.

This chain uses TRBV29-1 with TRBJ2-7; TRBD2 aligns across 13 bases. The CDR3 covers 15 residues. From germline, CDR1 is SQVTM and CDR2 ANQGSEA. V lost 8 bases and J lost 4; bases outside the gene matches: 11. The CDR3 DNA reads TGCAGCACCAGTGGGACTAGCGGGGTAAATTACGAGCAGTACTTC. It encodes CSTSGTSGVNYEQYF.

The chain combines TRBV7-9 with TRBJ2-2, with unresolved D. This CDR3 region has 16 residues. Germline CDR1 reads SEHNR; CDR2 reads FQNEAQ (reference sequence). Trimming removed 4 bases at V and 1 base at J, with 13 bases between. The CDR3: CASSSTRVRNTGELFF. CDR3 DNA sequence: TGTGCCAGCAGCTCAACCCGGGTTAGGAACACCGGGGAGCTGTTTTTT.

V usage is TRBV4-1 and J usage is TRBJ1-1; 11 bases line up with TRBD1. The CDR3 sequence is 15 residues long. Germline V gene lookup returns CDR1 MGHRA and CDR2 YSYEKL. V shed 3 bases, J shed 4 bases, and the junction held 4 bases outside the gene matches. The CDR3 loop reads CASSHAGTGGTEAFF. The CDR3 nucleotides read TGCGCCAGCAGCCACGCGGGGACAGGGGGCACTGAAGCTTTCTTT.

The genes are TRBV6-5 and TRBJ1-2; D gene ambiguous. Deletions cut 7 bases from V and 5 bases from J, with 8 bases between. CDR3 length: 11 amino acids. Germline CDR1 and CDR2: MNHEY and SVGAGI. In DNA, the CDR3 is TGTGCCAGCACCGGAGGATATGGCTACACCTTC. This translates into CASTGGYGYTF.

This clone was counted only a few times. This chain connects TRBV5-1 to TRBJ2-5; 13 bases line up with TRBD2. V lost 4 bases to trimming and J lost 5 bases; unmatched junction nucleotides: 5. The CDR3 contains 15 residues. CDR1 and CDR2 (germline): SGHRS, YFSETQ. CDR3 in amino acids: CASSPGLAGVETQYF. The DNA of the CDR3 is TGCGCCAGCAGCCCCGGACTAGCGGGAGTGGAGACCCAGTACTTC. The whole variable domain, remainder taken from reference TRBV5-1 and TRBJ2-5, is KAGVTQTPRYLIKTRGQQVTLSCSPISGHRSVSWYQQTPGQGLQFLFEYFSETQRNKGNFPGRFSGRQFSNSRSEMNVSTLELGDSALYLCASSPGLAGVETQYFGPGTRLLVL.

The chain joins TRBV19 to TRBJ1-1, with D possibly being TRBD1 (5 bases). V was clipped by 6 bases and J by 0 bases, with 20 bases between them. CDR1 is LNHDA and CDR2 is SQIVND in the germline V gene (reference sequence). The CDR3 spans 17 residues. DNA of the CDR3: TGTGCCAGTAGGCCGGCAGGGTCCGGTCGGATGAACACTGAAGCTTTCTTT. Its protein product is CASRPAGSGRMNTEAFF.

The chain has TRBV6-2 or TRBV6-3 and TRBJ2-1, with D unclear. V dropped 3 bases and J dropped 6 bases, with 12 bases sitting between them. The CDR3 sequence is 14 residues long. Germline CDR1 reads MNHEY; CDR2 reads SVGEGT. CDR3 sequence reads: CASSYAVASNEQFF. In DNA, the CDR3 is TGTGCCAGCAGTTATGCGGTAGCTTCCAATGAGCAGTTCTTC.

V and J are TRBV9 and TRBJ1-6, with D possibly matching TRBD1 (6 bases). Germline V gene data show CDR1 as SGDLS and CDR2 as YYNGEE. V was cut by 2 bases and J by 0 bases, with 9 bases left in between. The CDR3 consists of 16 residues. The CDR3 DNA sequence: TGTGCCAGCAGCGTCGGCAGGGGCTCCTATAATTCACCCCTCCACTTT. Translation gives CASSVGRGSYNSPLHF.

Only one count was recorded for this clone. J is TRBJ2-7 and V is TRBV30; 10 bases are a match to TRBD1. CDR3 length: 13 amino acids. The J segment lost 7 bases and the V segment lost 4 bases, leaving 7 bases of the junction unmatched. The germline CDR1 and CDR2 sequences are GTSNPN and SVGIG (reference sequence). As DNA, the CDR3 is TGTGCCTGGACCCTCGGACAGGGGGGGGAGCAGTACTTC. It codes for CAWTLGQGGEQYF.

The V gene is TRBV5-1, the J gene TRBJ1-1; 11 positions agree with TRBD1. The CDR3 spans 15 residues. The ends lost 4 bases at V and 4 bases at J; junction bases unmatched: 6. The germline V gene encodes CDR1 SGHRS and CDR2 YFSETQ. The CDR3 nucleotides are TGCGCCAGCAGCCTAGGGGGACAGGGGGGCACTGAAGCTTTCTTT. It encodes CASSLGGQGGTEAFF.

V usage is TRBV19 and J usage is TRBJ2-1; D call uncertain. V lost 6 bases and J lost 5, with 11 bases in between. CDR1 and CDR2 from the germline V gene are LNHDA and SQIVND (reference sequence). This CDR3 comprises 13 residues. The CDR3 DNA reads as TGTGCCAGTAGCCCGTATGTTGACAATGAGCAGTTCTTC. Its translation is CASSPYVDNEQFF.

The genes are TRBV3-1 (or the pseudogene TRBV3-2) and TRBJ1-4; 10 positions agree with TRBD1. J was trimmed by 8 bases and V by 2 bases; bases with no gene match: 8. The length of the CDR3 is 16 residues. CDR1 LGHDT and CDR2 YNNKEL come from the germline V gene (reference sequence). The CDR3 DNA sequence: TGTGCCAGCAGCCAATTTACCGGGACAGGGGACGAAAAACTGTTTTTT. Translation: CASSQFTGTGDEKLFF.

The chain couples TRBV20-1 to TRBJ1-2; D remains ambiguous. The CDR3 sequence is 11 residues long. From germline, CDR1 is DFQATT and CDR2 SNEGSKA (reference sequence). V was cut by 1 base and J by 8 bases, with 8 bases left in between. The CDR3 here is CSARVFGGYTF. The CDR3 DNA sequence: TGCAGTGCTAGAGTATTCGGGGGCTACACCTTC.